This TCR beta chain was sequenced for a study of intratumoral heterogeneity in liver cancer. Looking at the study overall: In the full approximately 14-patient cohort, the median age was about 63 years and the majority of patients were male. RNA-seq, DNA sequencing, TCR-seq and SNP array data from multiple regions of hepatocellular carcinoma specimens were combined in the study to investigate intratumor heterogeneity. Of the 70 or so multiregional samples collected from around 14 HCC patients in the overall cohort, roughly 51 were tumoral regions and some 20 were adjacent nontumoral regions. Paper-wide results and their limitations: A relatively low patient number and under-sampled tumor-infiltrating lymphocyte representation were acknowledged by the authors as limitations.

This clone is characterized as medium-sized (0.01 to 0.1%). What this receptor recognizes is not known. Nothing much larger sits one base from this clone, and base qualities are not available. Using the immunoSEQ assay, the TCR beta chain CDR3 regions were sequenced from genomic DNA. Rearranged VDJ segments were amplified with primers annealing to V and J segments. Per the original workflow: Clonality and richness metrics were computed with the ImmunoSeq Analyzer software. Differentially abundant clones between regions were identified using Fisher's exact test plus a beta-binomial method for added stringency. In TCRdb, the immuneACCESS table is reduced to in-frame sequences with V and J assigned. These tables do not hold every clone; where another copy was compared, an unresolved V gene accounts for under half, and the others remain unexplained. V, J and clone size are taken as reported in that table, and D and trimming were inferred from the DNA itself. Within this sample are 20,000 or so clones, with 73% of them counted one time only. About 15% of the sample is in the top ten clones.

Every patient had early-stage hepatocellular carcinoma and went to surgical resection without receiving any prior therapy. Sampled areas lacked macroscopic evidence of necrosis or hemorrhage. In two patients, TCR sequencing (ImmunoSeq) was performed on multiple regions. Frozen resection tissue samples were collected at a distance of at least 1 cm from each other. Samples labelled N were derived from nontumoral liver tissue adjacent to the tumor. Genomic DNA was extracted from bulk tissue using the DNeasy blood and tissue kit. The origin of this receptor is a woman aged 70 to 79 with hepatocellular carcinoma. Sequenced here: tumor-adjacent normal tissue, sampled before any cancer treatment.

The nucleotide sequence reads as follows: TGTGCCAGTAGTATGGGGACAGCACATACGAATGAGCAGTTCTTC. This sequence encodes CASSMGTAHTNEQFF. The chain is encoded by TRBV19 joined to TRBJ2-1, and 7 bases in between align with TRBD1. The germline V gene encodes CDR1 LNHDA and CDR2 SQIVND (reference sequence). Germline trimming amounts to 3 bases on V and 7 bases on J, with 9 as the count of junction bases outside the gene matches. The CDR3, from cysteine to phenylalanine, totals 15 residues. Just the 45-base CDR3 DNA is kept, in frame starting at base 1.